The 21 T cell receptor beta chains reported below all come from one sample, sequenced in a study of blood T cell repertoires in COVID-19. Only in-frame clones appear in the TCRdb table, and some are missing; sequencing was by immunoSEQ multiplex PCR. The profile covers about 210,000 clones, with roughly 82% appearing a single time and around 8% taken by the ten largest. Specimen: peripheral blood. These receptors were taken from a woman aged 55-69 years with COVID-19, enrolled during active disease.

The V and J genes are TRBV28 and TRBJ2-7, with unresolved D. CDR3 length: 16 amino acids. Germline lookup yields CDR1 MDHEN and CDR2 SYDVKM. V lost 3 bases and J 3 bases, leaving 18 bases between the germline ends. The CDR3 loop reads CASSFGRKALNYEQYV. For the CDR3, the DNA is TGTGCCAGCAGTTTTGGCAGGAAGGCACTGAACTACGAGCAGTACGTC.

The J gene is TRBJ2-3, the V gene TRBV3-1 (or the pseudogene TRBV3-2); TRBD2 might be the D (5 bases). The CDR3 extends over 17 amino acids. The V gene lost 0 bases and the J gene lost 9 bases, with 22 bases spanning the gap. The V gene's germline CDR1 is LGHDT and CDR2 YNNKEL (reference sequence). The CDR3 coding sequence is TGTGCCAGCAGCCAAGATCGGACTTCGCCTTTACTTCGCACGCAGTATTTT. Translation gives CASSQDRTSPLLRTQYF.

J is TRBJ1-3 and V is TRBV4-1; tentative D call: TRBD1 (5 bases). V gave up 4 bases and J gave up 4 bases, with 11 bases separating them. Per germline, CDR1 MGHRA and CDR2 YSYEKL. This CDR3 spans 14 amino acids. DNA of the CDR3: TGCGCCAGCAGCCCCGCGGGGGTAGGAAACACCATATATTTT. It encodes CASSPAGVGNTIYF.

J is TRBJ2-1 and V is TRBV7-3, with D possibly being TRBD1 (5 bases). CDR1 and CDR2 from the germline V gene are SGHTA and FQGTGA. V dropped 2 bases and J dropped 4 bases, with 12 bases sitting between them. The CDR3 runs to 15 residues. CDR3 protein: CASSLEQQGYNEQFF. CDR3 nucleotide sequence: TGTGCCAGCAGCTTAGAGCAGCAGGGATACAATGAGCAGTTCTTC.

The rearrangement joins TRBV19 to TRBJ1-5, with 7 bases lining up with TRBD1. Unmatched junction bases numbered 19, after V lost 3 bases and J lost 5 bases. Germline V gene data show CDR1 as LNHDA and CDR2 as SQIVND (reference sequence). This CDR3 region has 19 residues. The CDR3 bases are TGTGCCAGTAGTATGTCAAGACAGGGTAGTATGGGGAAATATCAGCCCCAGCATTTT. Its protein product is CASSMSRQGSMGKYQPQHF.

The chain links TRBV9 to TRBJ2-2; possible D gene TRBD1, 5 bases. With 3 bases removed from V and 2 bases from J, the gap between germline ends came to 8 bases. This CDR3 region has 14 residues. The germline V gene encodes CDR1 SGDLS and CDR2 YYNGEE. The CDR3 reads CASSAQENTGELFF. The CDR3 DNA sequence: TGTGCCAGCAGCGCACAGGAAAACACCGGGGAGCTGTTTTTT. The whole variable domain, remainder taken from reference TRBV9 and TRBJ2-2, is DSGVTQTPKHLITATGQRVTLRCSPRSGDLSVYWYQQSLDQGLQFLIQYYNGEERAKGNILERFSAQQFPDLHSELNLSSLELGDSALYFCASSAQENTGELFFGEGSRLTVL.

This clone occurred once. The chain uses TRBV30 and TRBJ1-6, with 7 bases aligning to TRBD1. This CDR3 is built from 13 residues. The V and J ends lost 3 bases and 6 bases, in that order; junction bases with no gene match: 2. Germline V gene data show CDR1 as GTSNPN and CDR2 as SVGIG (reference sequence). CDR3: CAWSRQGNSPLHF. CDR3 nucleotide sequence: TGTGCCTGGAGCAGACAGGGTAATTCACCCCTCCACTTT.

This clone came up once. CDR3 in amino acids: CASSYNTGELFF. Written as DNA, the CDR3 is TGTGCCAGCAGCTATAACACCGGGGAGCTGTTTTTT. The rearrangement links TRBV9 to TRBJ2-2; D remains unclear. The CDR3 spans 12 residues. V gave up 4 bases and J gave up 2 bases, with 3 bases separating them. Per germline, CDR1 SGDLS and CDR2 YYNGEE.

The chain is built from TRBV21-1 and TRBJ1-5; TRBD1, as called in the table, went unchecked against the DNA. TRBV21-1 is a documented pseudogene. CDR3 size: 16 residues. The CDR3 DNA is TGTGCCAGCAGCAATCCGGACAGGGGGAGCAATCAGCCCCAGCATTTT. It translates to CASSNPDRGSNQPQHF.

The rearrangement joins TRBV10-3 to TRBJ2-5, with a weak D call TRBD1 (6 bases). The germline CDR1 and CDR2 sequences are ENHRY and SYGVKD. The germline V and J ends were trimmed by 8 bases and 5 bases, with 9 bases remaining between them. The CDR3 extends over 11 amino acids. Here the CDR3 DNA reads TGTGCCATCGGCAGGGGTGAGACCCAGTACTTC. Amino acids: CAIGRGETQYF.

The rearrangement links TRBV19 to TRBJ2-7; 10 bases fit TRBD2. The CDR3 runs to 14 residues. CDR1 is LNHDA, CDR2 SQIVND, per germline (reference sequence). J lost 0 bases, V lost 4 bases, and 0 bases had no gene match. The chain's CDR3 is CASSRTSGSYEQYF. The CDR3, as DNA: TGTGCCAGTAGTAGGACTAGCGGCTCCTACGAGCAGTACTTC.

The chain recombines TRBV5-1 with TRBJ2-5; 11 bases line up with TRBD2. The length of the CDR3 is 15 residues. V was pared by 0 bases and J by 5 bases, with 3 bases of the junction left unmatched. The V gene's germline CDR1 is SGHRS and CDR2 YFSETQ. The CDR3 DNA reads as TGCGCCAGCAGCTTGGGGCTAGCGGGGGGCGAGACCCAGTACTTC. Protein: CASSLGLAGGETQYF.

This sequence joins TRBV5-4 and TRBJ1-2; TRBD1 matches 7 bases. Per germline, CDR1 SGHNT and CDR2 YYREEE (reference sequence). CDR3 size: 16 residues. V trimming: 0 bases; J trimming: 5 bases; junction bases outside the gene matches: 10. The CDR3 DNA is TGTGCCAGCAGCTTGGTGTTGAACAGGGGCGATTATGGCTACACCTTC. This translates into CASSLVLNRGDYGYTF.

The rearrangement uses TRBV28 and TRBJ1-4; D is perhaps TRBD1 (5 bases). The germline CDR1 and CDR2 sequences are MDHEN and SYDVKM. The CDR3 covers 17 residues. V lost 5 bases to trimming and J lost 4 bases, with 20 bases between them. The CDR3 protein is CASSPITTAGLNEKLFF. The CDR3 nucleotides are TGTGCCAGCAGTCCAATAACTACCGCGGGGCTTAATGAAAAACTGTTTTTT. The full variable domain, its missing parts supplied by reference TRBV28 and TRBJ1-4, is DVKVTQSSRYLVKRTGEKVFLECVQDMDHENMFWYRQDPGLGLRLIYFSYDVKMKEKGDIPEGYSVSREKKERFSLILESASTNQTSMYLCASSPITTAGLNEKLFFGSGTQLSVL.

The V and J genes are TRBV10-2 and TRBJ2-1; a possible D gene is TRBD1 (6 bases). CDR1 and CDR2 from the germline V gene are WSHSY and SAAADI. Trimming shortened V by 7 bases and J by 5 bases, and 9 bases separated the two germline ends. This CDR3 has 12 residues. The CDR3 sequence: CASTAGDNEQFF. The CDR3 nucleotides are TGCGCCAGCACGGCAGGGGACAATGAGCAGTTCTTC.

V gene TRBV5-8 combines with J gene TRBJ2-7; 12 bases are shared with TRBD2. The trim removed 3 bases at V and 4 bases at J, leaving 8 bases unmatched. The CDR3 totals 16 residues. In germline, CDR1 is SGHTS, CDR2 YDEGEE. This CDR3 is CASSSKTSGGTYEQYF. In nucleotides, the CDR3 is TGTGCCAGCAGCTCCAAGACTAGCGGGGGAACTTACGAGCAGTACTTC.

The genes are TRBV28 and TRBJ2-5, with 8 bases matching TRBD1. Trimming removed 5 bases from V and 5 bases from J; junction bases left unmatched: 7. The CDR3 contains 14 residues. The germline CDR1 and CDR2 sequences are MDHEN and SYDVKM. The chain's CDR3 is CASSPGQVWETQYF. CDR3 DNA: TGTGCCAGCAGTCCGGGACAGGTTTGGGAGACCCAGTACTTC.

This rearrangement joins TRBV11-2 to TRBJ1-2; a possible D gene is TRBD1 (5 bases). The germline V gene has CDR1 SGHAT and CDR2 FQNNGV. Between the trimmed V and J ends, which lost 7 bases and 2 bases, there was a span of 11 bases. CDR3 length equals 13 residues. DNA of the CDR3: TGTGCCAGCACCCTGGGGGGGAACTATGGCTACACCTTC. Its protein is CASTLGGNYGYTF.

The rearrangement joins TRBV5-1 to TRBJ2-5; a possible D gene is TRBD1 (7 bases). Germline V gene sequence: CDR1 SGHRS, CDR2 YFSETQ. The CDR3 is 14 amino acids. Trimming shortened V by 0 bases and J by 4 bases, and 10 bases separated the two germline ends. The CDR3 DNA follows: TGCGCCAGCAGCTTGGTTCAGGGGGGAGAGACCCAGTACTTC. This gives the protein CASSLVQGGETQYF.

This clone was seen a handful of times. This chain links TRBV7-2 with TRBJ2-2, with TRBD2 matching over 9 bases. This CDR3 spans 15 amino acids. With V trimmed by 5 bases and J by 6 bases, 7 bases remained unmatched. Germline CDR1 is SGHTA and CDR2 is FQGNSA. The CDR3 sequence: CASSAGTSRPGELFF. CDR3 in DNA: TGTGCCAGCAGCGCTGGGACTAGCCGACCCGGGGAGCTGTTTTTT.

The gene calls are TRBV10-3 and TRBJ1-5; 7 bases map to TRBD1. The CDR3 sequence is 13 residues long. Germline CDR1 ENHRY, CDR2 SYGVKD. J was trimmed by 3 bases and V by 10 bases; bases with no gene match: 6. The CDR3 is CATGTAINQPQHF. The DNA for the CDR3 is TGTGCCACAGGGACAGCGATCAATCAGCCCCAGCATTTT.